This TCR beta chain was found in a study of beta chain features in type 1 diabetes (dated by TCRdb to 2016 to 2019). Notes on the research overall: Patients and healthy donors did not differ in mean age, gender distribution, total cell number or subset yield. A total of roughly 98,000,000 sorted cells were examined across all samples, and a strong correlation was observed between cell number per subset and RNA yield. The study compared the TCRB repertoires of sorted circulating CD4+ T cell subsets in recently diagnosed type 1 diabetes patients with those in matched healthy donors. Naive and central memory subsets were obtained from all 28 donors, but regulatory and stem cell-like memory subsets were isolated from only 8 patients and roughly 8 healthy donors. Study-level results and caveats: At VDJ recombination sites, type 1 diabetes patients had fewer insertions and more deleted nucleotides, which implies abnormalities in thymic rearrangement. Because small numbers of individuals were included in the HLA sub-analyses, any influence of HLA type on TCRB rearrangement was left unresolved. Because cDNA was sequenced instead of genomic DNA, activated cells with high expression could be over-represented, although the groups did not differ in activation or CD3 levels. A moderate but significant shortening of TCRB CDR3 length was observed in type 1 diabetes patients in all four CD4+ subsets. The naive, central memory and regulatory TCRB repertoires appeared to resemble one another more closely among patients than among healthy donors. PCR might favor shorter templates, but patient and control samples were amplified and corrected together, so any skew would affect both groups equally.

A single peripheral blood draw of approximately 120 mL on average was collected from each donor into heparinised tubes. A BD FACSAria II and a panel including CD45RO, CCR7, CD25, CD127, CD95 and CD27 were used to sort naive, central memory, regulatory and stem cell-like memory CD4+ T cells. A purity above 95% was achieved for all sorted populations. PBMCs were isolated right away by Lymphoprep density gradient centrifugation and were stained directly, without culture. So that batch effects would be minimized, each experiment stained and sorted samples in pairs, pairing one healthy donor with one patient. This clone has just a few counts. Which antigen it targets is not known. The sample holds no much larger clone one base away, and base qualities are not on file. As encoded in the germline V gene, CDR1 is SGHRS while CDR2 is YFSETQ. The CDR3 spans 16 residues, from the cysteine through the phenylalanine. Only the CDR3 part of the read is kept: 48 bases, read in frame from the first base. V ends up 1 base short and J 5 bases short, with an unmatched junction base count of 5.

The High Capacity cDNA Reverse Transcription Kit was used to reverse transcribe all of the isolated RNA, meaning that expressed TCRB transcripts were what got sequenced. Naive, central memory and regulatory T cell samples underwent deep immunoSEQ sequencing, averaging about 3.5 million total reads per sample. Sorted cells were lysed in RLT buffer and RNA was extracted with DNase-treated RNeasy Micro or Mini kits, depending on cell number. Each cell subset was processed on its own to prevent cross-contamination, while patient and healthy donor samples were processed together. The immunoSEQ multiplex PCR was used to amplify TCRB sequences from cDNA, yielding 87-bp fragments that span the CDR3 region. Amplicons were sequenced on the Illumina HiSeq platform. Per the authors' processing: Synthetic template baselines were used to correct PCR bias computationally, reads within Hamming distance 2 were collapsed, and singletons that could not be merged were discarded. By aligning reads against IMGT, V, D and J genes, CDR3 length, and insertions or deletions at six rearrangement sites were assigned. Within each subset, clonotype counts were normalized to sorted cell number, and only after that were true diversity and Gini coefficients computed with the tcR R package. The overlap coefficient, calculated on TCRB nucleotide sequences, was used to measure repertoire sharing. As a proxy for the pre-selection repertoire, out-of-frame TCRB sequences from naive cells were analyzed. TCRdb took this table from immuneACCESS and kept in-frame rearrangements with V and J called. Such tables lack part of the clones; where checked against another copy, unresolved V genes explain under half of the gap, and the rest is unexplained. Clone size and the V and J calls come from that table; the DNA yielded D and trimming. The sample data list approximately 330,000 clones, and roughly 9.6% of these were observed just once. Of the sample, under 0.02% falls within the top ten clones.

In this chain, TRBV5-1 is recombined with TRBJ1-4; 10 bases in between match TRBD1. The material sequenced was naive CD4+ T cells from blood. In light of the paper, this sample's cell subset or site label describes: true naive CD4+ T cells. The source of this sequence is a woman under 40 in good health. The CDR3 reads CASSLNPGQGNEKLFF. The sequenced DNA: TGCGCCAGCAGCTTGAATCCGGGACAGGGGAATGAAAAACTGTTTTTT.